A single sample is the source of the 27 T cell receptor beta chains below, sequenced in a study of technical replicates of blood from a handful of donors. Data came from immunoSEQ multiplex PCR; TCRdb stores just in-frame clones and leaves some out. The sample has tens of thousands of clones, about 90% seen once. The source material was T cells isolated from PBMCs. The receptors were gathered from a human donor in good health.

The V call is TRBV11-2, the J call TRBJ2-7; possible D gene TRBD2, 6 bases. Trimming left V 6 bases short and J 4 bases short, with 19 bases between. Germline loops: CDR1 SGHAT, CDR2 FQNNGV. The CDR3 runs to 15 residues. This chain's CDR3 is CASSHGSRSSYEQYF. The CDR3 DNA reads TGTGCCAGCAGTCACGGGAGTCGTTCTTCATACGAGCAGTACTTC.

The CDR3 nucleotides are TGCGCCAGCAGCTTGGAGGCAGGGGCCTACAATGAGCAGTTCTTC. Translating it yields CASSLEAGAYNEQFF. The chain employs TRBV5-1 and TRBJ2-1, with D possibly matching TRBD1 (6 bases). V was shortened by 0 bases and J by 2 bases, with 9 bases between the two germline ends. The CDR3 runs 15 residues. The V gene's germline CDR1 is SGHRS and CDR2 YFSETQ. The whole variable domain, remainder taken from reference TRBV5-1 and TRBJ2-1, is KAGVTQTPRYLIKTRGQQVTLSCSPISGHRSVSWYQQTPGQGLQFLFEYFSETQRNKGNFPGRFSGRQFSNSRSEMNVSTLELGDSALYLCASSLEAGAYNEQFFGPGTRLTVL.

CDR3 bases: TGTGCCAGCAGCTTATGGAGGGAAGAGCAGTACTTC. Amino acid sequence: CASSLWREEQYF. The chain uses TRBV7-6 and TRBJ2-7, with D maybe TRBD2 (6 bases). Trimming left V 2 bases short and J 7 bases short, with 9 bases between. The CDR3 covers 12 residues. Germline lookup yields CDR1 SGHVS and CDR2 FNYEAQ.

The CDR3 DNA is TGTGCCAGCAGTTCAGGACAGGTAACACCCCTCCACTTT. Translation: CASSSGQVTPLHF. This rearrangement joins TRBV5-6 to TRBJ1-6; TRBD1 aligns across 7 bases. Per the germline V gene, CDR1 is SGHDT and CDR2 is YYEEEE. The CDR3 loop spans 13 amino acids. Unmatched junction bases numbered 7, after V lost 5 bases and J lost 11 bases.

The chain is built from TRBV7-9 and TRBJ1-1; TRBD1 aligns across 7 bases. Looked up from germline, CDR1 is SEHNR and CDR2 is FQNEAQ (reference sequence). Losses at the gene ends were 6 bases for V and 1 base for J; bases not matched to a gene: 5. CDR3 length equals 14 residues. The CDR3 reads CASRPGQQNTEAFF. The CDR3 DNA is TGTGCCAGCAGACCGGGACAGCAGAACACTGAAGCTTTCTTT.

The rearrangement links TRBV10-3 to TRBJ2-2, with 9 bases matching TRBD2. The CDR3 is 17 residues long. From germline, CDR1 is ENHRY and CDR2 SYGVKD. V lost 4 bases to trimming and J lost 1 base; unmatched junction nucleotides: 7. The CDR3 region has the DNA TGTGCCATCAGTGGGCGGGCTAGCGGGGAGAACACCGGGGAGCTGTTTTTT. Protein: CAISGRASGENTGELFF.

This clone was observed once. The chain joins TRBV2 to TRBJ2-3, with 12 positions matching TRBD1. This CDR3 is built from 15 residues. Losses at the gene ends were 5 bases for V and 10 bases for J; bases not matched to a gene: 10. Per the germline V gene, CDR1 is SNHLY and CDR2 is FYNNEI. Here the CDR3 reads CASSLSGTGGFAQYF. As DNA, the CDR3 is TGTGCCAGCAGTCTTTCCGGGACAGGGGGCTTTGCGCAGTATTTT.

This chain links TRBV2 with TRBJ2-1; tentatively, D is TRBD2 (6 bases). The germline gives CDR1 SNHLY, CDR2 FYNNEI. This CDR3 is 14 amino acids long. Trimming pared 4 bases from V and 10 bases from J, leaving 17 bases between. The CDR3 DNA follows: TGTGCCAGCAGTGGACTAGTGAAGAGCGAGGAGCAGTTCTTC. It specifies CASSGLVKSEEQFF.

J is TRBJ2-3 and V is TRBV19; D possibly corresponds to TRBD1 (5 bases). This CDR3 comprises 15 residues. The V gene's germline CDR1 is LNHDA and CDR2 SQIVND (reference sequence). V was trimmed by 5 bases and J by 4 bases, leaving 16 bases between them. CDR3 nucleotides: TGTGCCAGTAGTCGCCAGGGCCTTGTAGCAGATACGCAGTATTTT. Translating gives CASSRQGLVADTQYF. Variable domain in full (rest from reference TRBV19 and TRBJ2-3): DGGITQSPKYLFRKEGQNVTLSCEQNLNHDAMYWYRQDPGQGLRLIYYSQIVNDFQKGDIAEGYSVSREKKESFPLTVTSAQKNPTAFYLCASSRQGLVADTQYFGPGTRLTVL.

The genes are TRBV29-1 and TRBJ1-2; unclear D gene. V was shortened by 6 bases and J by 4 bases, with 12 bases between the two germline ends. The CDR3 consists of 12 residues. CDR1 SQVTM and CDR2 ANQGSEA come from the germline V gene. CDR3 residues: CSVESRIYGYTF. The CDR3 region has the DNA TGCAGCGTGGAGTCTCGGATCTATGGCTACACCTTC.

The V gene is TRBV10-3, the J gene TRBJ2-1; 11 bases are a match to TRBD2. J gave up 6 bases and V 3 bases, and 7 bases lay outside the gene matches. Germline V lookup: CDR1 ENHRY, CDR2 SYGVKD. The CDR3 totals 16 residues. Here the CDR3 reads CAISETSGSQANEQFF. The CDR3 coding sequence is TGTGCCATCAGTGAAACTAGCGGGAGTCAGGCCAATGAGCAGTTCTTC.

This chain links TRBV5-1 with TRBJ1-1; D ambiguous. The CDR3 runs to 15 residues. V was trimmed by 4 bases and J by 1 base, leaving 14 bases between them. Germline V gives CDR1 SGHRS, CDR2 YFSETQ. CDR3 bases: TGCGCCAGCAGCGCTACGAGTGTTCAGAACACTGAAGCTTTCTTT. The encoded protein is CASSATSVQNTEAFF.

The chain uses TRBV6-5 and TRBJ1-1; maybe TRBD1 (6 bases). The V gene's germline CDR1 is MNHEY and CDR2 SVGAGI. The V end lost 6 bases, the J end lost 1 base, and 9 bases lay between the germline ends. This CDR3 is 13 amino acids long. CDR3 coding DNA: TGTGCCAGCAGGGTACAGGGGAACACTGAAGCTTTCTTT. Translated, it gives CASRVQGNTEAFF.

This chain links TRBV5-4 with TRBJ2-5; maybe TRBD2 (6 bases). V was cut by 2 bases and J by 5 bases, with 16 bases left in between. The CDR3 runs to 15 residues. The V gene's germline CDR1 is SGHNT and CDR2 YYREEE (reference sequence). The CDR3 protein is CASSFWRDPAETQYF. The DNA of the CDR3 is TGTGCCAGCAGCTTTTGGCGGGACCCAGCGGAGACCCAGTACTTC.

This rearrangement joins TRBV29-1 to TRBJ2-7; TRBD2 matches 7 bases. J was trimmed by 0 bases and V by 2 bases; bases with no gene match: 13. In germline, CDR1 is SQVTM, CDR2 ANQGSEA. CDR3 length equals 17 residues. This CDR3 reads CSVENVGTTPLSYEQYF. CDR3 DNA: TGCAGCGTTGAAAATGTCGGGACTACCCCCCTCTCCTACGAGCAGTACTTC.

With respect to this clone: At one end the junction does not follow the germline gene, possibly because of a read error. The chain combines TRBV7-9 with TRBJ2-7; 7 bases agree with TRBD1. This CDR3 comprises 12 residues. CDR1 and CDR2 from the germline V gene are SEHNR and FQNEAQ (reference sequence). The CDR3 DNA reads TGTGCCAGCAGCATCGGACAGGCGGATCCAAGGTTC. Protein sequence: CASSIGQADPRF. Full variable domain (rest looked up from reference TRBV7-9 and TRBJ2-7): DTGVSQNPRHKITKRGQNVTFRCDPISEHNRLYWYRQTLGQGPEFLTYFQNEAQLEKSRLLSDRFSAERPKGSFSTLEIQRTEQGDSAMYLCASSIGQADPRFGPGTRLTVT.

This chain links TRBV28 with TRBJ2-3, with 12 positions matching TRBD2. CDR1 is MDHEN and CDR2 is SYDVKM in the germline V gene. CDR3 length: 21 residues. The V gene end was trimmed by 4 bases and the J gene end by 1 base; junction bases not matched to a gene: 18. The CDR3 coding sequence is TGTGCCAGCAGTTCGCTCACAAGGGAGCAACCTAGCGGGAGGGGCACAGATACGCAGTATTTT. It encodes CASSSLTREQPSGRGTDTQYF.

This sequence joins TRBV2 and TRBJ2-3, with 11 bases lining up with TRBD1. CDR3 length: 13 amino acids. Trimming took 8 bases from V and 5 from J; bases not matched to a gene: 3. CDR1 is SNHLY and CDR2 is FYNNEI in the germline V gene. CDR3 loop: CASGQGARDTQYF. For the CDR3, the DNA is TGTGCCAGCGGACAGGGGGCAAGAGATACGCAGTATTTT.

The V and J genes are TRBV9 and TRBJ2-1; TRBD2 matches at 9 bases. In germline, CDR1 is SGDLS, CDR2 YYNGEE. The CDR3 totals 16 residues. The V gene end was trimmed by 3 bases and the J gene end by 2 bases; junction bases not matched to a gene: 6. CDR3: CASSGLSGRTYNEQFF. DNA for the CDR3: TGTGCCAGCAGCGGCCTAAGCGGGAGGACCTACAATGAGCAGTTCTTC.

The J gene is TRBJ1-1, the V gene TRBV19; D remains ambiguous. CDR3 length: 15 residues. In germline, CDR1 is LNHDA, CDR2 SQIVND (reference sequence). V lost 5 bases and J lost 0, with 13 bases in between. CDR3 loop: CASSAIQAVNTEAFF. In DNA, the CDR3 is TGTGCCAGTAGTGCTATCCAGGCCGTGAACACTGAAGCTTTCTTT.

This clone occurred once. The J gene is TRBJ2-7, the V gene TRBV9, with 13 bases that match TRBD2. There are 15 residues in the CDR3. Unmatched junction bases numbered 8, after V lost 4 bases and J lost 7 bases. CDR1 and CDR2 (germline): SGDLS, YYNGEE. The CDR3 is CASSRGTSGAREQYF. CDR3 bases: TGTGCCAGCAGCCGCGGGACTAGCGGGGCCCGGGAGCAGTACTTC.

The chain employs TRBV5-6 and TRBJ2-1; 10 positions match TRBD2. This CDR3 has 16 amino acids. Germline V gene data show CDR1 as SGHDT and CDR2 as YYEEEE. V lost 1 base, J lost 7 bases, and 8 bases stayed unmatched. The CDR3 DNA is TGTGCCAGCAGCTTGACTTGGCTAGCGGGAGAGAATGAGCAGTTCTTC. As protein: CASSLTWLAGENEQFF.

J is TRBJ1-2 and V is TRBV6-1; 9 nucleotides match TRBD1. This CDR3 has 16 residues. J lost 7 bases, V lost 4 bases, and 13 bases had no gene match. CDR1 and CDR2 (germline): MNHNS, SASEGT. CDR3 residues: CASSVGPATGGSGYTF. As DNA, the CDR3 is TGTGCCAGCAGTGTTGGACCCGCGACAGGGGGAAGTGGCTACACCTTC.

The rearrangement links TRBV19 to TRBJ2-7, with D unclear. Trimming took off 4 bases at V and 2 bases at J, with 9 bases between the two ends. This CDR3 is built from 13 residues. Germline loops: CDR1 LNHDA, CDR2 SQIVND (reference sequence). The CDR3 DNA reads TGTGCCAGTAGTACCCCTTATCCCTACGAGCAGTACTTC. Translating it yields CASSTPYPYEQYF.

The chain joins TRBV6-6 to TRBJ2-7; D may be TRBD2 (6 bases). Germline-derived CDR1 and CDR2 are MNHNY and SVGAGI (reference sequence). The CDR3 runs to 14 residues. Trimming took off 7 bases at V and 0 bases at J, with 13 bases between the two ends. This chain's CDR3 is CASTQSGLSYEQYF. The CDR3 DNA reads TGTGCCAGCACACAGAGCGGGCTCTCCTACGAGCAGTACTTC.

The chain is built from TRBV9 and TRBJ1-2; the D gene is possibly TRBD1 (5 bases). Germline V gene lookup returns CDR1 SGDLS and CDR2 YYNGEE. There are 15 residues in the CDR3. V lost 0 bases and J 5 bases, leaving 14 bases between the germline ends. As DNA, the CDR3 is TGTGCCAGCAGCGTAGTGGCCGGGGGGGATTATGGCTACACCTTC. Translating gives CASSVVAGGDYGYTF.

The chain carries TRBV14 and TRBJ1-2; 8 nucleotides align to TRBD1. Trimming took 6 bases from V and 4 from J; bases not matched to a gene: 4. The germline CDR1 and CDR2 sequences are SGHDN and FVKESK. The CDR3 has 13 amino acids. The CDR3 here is CASRATGGYGYTF. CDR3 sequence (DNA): TGTGCCAGCAGGGCAACAGGGGGCTATGGCTACACCTTC.